Listed below are T cell receptor beta chains from one sample, sequenced in a study of shared clonotypes between healthy human individuals. The protocol was immunoSEQ multiplex PCR, while the TCRdb copy is restricted to in-frame clones and leaves out a portion. In the table there are around 1.9 million clones, just over 90% of which are singletons. The sequencing input was naive CD8+ T cells from PBMCs. The receptors come from a man aged 18 to 30 in good health. Some clones in this sample may be carry-over from other donors' samples. Each CDR3 is given with its conserved first and last residue. D genes are given only for firm matches. Clone size is shown for a subset of rows, as once, few, many or a class of expanded clone.

v_call: TRBV5-8; j_call: TRBJ1-3; d_call: -; clone_size: -; cdr3_nt: TGTGCCAGCAGCTTGTCGCCGTCAGCTGGAAACACCATATATTTT; cdr3_aa: CASSLSPSAGNTIYF
v_call: TRBV4-3; j_call: TRBJ1-3; d_call: -; clone_size: -; cdr3_nt: TGCGCCAGCAGCCAAGATCGACAGTCCTCTGGAAACACCATATATTTT; cdr3_aa: CASSQDRQSSGNTIYF
v_call: TRBV28; j_call: TRBJ1-1; d_call: -; clone_size: -; cdr3_nt: TGTGCCAGCAGTTTATTATTAGGTTCTGAAGCTTTCTTT; cdr3_aa: CASSLLLGSEAFF
v_call: TRBV5-4; j_call: TRBJ2-5; d_call: -; clone_size: -; cdr3_nt: TGTGCCAGCAGCTTTGGGCAGTCCCCCCCTACGTTCCAGTACTTC; cdr3_aa: CASSFGQSPPTFQYF
v_call: TRBV7-2; j_call: TRBJ2-5; d_call: -; clone_size: -; cdr3_nt: TGTGCCAGCAGCCCCCAGGGGCGGGGAGAAGAGACCCAGTACTTC; cdr3_aa: CASSPQGRGEETQYF
v_call: TRBV7-9; j_call: TRBJ2-5; d_call: -; clone_size: -; cdr3_nt: TGTGCCAGCAGCTTACATGGGAGCCAAGAGACCCAGTACTTC; cdr3_aa: CASSLHGSQETQYF
v_call: TRBV9; j_call: TRBJ1-2; d_call: -; clone_size: -; cdr3_nt: TGTGCCAGCAGCGTAGAGGGGATAGCTTATGGCTACACCTTC; cdr3_aa: CASSVEGIAYGYTF
v_call: TRBV4-3; j_call: TRBJ2-1; d_call: TRBD2; clone_size: -; cdr3_nt: TGCGCCAGCAGCCAAGATTGGCTAGCGGGAGCAGATGAGCAGTTCTTC; cdr3_aa: CASSQDWLAGADEQFF
v_call: TRBV28; j_call: TRBJ2-7; d_call: -; clone_size: -; cdr3_nt: TGTGCCAGCAGTTTGGGTCCCATAAGTGACGAGCAGTACTTC; cdr3_aa: CASSLGPISDEQYF
v_call: TRBV28; j_call: TRBJ2-7; d_call: TRBD1; clone_size: -; cdr3_nt: TGTGCCAGCAGTCCCCCCGGGACAGGCTACGAGCAGTACTTC; cdr3_aa: CASSPPGTGYEQYF
v_call: TRBV9; j_call: TRBJ2-5; d_call: -; clone_size: -; cdr3_nt: TGTGCCAGCACCCCCGGGAACCAAGAGACCCAGTACTTC; cdr3_aa: CASTPGNQETQYF
v_call: TRBV9; j_call: TRBJ2-2; d_call: -; clone_size: -; cdr3_nt: TGTGCCAGCAGCGTCGAGGGCACCGGGGAGCTGTTTTTT; cdr3_aa: CASSVEGTGELFF
v_call: TRBV6-5; j_call: TRBJ2-5; d_call: TRBD2; clone_size: -; cdr3_nt: TGTGCCAGCAGTTACTCGGGAGGGCGGGAGACCCAGTACTTC; cdr3_aa: CASSYSGGRETQYF
v_call: TRBV5-5; j_call: TRBJ2-7; d_call: TRBD1; clone_size: -; cdr3_nt: TGTGCCAGCACCGCGAGAGGACAGGTCTCCTACGAGCAGTACTTC; cdr3_aa: CASTARGQVSYEQYF
v_call: TRBV14; j_call: TRBJ2-2; d_call: -; clone_size: few; cdr3_nt: TGTGCCAGCAGCCAGCTACGTACCGGGGAGCTGTTTTTT; cdr3_aa: CASSQLRTGELFF
v_call: TRBV7-9; j_call: TRBJ1-1; d_call: -; clone_size: -; cdr3_nt: TGTGCCAGCAGGGGGGTCGAAGCTTTCTTT; cdr3_aa: CASRGVEAFF
v_call: TRBV6-5; j_call: TRBJ1-1; d_call: -; clone_size: -; cdr3_nt: TGTGCCAGCAGTTATAGTATCGGGGACGGGTACACTGAAGCTTTCTTT; cdr3_aa: CASSYSIGDGYTEAFF
v_call: TRBV7-9; j_call: TRBJ2-6; d_call: -; clone_size: -; cdr3_nt: TGTGCCAGCAGCTCCCCGGGGGCGGGGGCGTCTGGGGCCAACGTCCTGACTTTC; cdr3_aa: CASSSPGAGASGANVLTF
v_call: TRBV6-5; j_call: TRBJ2-1; d_call: -; clone_size: -; cdr3_nt: TGTGCCAGCCACTGGTACAATGAGCAGTTCTTC; cdr3_aa: CASHWYNEQFF
v_call: TRBV28; j_call: TRBJ2-1; d_call: TRBD1; clone_size: -; cdr3_nt: TGTGCCAGCAGTTTTGCGACAGGGGGTTACAATGAGCAGTTCTTC; cdr3_aa: CASSFATGGYNEQFF
v_call: TRBV28; j_call: TRBJ2-7; d_call: TRBD2; clone_size: -; cdr3_nt: TGTGCCAGCAGCCCACCCCCGAGCGGGGGCCTCTACGAGCAGTACTTC; cdr3_aa: CASSPPPSGGLYEQYF
v_call: TRBV9; j_call: TRBJ1-3; d_call: -; clone_size: -; cdr3_nt: TGTGCCAGCGCTGGAAACACCATATATTTT; cdr3_aa: CASAGNTIYF
v_call: TRBV7-9; j_call: TRBJ2-1; d_call: -; clone_size: -; cdr3_nt: TGTGCCAGCAGCTTATCGTCCGGGGAGTACAATGAGCAGTTCTTC; cdr3_aa: CASSLSSGEYNEQFF
v_call: TRBV4-1; j_call: TRBJ1-2; d_call: TRBD1; clone_size: -; cdr3_nt: TGCGCCAGCAGCCAAGATACCCGGACAGGGGGGGTCTATGGCTACACCTTC; cdr3_aa: CASSQDTRTGGVYGYTF
v_call: TRBV19; j_call: TRBJ2-1; d_call: TRBD2; clone_size: -; cdr3_nt: TGTGCCAGTAGTCCCCTAGCGGGAGGGCCGGGGGAGCAGTTCTTC; cdr3_aa: CASSPLAGGPGEQFF
v_call: TRBV27; j_call: TRBJ2-5; d_call: -; clone_size: -; cdr3_nt: TGTGCCAGCAGTTTATCCAGACTATACGGAGAGACCCAGTACTTC; cdr3_aa: CASSLSRLYGETQYF
v_call: TRBV7-6; j_call: TRBJ1-4; d_call: -; clone_size: -; cdr3_nt: TGTGCCAGCAGCTTAAACCCCCAAGAAAAACTGTTTTTT; cdr3_aa: CASSLNPQEKLFF
v_call: TRBV7-2; j_call: TRBJ2-7; d_call: -; clone_size: -; cdr3_nt: TGTGCCAGCAGCTTCCACAGCTCCTACGAGCAGTACTTC; cdr3_aa: CASSFHSSYEQYF
v_call: TRBV9; j_call: TRBJ2-3; d_call: -; clone_size: -; cdr3_nt: TGTGCCAGCAGCCCCCTTGAGAGGACCACAGATACGCAGTATTTT; cdr3_aa: CASSPLERTTDTQYF
v_call: TRBV28; j_call: TRBJ2-1; d_call: TRBD2; clone_size: -; cdr3_nt: TGTGCCAGCAAACTTAGACTAGCGGGAGGGAAGTACAATGAGCAGTTCTTC; cdr3_aa: CASKLRLAGGKYNEQFF
v_call: TRBV29-1; j_call: TRBJ2-7; d_call: TRBD2; clone_size: -; cdr3_nt: TGCAGCGTTTCTATACGGCGGGAGGGCCAGGCCTACGAGCAGTACTTC; cdr3_aa: CSVSIRREGQAYEQYF
v_call: TRBV6-6; j_call: TRBJ2-7; d_call: TRBD2; clone_size: -; cdr3_nt: TGTGCCAGCAGTTACGGGCGGGAGCGCGACGAGCAGTACTTC; cdr3_aa: CASSYGRERDEQYF
v_call: TRBV7-2; j_call: TRBJ2-5; d_call: TRBD1; clone_size: -; cdr3_nt: TGTGCCAGCAGCTTAGGGGACAGGTACCAAGAGACCCAGTACTTC; cdr3_aa: CASSLGDRYQETQYF
v_call: TRBV5-1; j_call: TRBJ2-1; d_call: TRBD2; clone_size: -; cdr3_nt: TGCGCCAGCAGCGCCGGACTAGACTACAACAATGAGCAGTTCTTC; cdr3_aa: CASSAGLDYNNEQFF
v_call: TRBV11-2; j_call: TRBJ2-7; d_call: -; clone_size: -; cdr3_nt: TGTGCCAGCAGCTTAGTTTCCTCCTACGAGCAGTACTTC; cdr3_aa: CASSLVSSYEQYF
v_call: TRBV15; j_call: TRBJ1-5; d_call: TRBD1; clone_size: -; cdr3_nt: TGTGCCACCAGCGGGGGACAGGTCGCCGGCAATCAGCCCCAGCATTTT; cdr3_aa: CATSGGQVAGNQPQHF
v_call: TRBV28; j_call: TRBJ2-3; d_call: TRBD2; clone_size: -; cdr3_nt: TGTGCCAGCAGTTGGACTAGCGGGAGGGGTTTTGGAACAGATACGCAGTATTTT; cdr3_aa: CASSWTSGRGFGTDTQYF
v_call: TRBV15; j_call: TRBJ1-4; d_call: -; clone_size: -; cdr3_nt: TGTGCCACTACTTATTCTGCCAGTGAAAAACTGTTTTTT; cdr3_aa: CATTYSASEKLFF
v_call: TRBV7-9; j_call: TRBJ2-7; d_call: -; clone_size: -; cdr3_nt: TGTGCCAGCAGCCCAGGAGGAGGAGTTCCCCTGGAGCAGTACTTC; cdr3_aa: CASSPGGGVPLEQYF
v_call: TRBV7-8; j_call: TRBJ2-1; d_call: TRBD2; clone_size: -; cdr3_nt: TGTGCCAGCAGCGAAGGACTAGCTCAGTTCTTC; cdr3_aa: CASSEGLAQFF
v_call: TRBV11-2; j_call: TRBJ2-1; d_call: TRBD1; clone_size: -; cdr3_nt: TGTGCCAGCAGTTCCGGGACAGAAAACTACAATGAGCAGTTCTTC; cdr3_aa: CASSSGTENYNEQFF
v_call: TRBV28; j_call: TRBJ1-5; d_call: TRBD1; clone_size: -; cdr3_nt: TGTGCCAGCAGTCCCGGGACAGCCGCCAATCAGCCCCAGCATTTT; cdr3_aa: CASSPGTAANQPQHF
v_call: TRBV5-1; j_call: TRBJ2-7; d_call: TRBD1; clone_size: -; cdr3_nt: TGCGCCAGCAGCCTCGCCTACAGGGGGTACGAGCAGTACTTC; cdr3_aa: CASSLAYRGYEQYF
v_call: TRBV28; j_call: TRBJ2-7; d_call: TRBD2; clone_size: -; cdr3_nt: TGTGCCAGCAGTTTAGTGACTAGCGGGTCGGTACAGTACTTC; cdr3_aa: CASSLVTSGSVQYF
v_call: TRBV6-5; j_call: TRBJ2-1; d_call: -; clone_size: -; cdr3_nt: TGTGCCAGCAGTTTCTCCCCCAATGAGCAGTTCTTC; cdr3_aa: CASSFSPNEQFF
v_call: TRBV18; j_call: TRBJ1-2; d_call: -; clone_size: few; cdr3_nt: TGTGCCAGCTCACTGGCGAGAGGGGACGGCTACACCTTC; cdr3_aa: CASSLARGDGYTF